What follows are 9 T cell receptor beta chains derived from one specimen sequenced in a study of CXCR3-negative and CXCR3-positive naive CD8 T cells. Each TRB cDNA library was prepared by 5' RACE (with UMI labels). From its re-call of the 5' RACE reads, TCRdb lists each CDR3 protein once, without DNA. The table lists about 98,000 distinct CDR3 sequences. Their antigen targets remain unknown. Broader study findings: Naive cells positive for CXCR3 carried more hydrophobic TRB CDR3s than CXCR3-negative ones.

The sample taken for sequencing was naive CXCR3+ CD8+ T cells from blood. Stated subset: CD45RO-CCR7+CD27+CD95- naive CD8+ T cells expressing CXCR3 (TNR3+). These receptors were obtained from a human donor in good health. Some clones in this sample may be carry-over from other donors' samples.

This chain uses TRBV14 with TRBJ2-7. The CDR3 runs 15 residues. Germline V gene sequence: CDR1 SGHDN, CDR2 FVKESK. The CDR3 sequence: CASSQDRGFPYEQYF.

V usage is TRBV7-2 and J usage is TRBJ2-7. The germline V gene has CDR1 SGHTA and CDR2 FQGNSA. This CDR3 region has 11 residues. The CDR3 region is CASRDFYEQYF.

The chain couples TRBV7-2 to TRBJ2-1. The CDR3 is made up of 13 amino acids. Germline loops: CDR1 SGHTA, CDR2 FQGNSA. CDR3 protein: CASSLLSRSKQFF.

The V and J genes are TRBV7-2 and TRBJ2-3; TCRdb designates TRBD1, a call that cannot be tested without DNA. The germline gives CDR1 SGHTA, CDR2 FQGNSA. The CDR3 runs 14 residues. CDR3 sequence reads: CASSLFPGLYTQYF.

V is TRBV27 and J is TRBJ2-3; TCRdb indicates TRBD1, and absent DNA this call remains unverified. Germline V gene data show CDR1 as MNHEY and CDR2 as SMNVEV (reference sequence). The CDR3 length is 15 residues. CDR3: CASSSSGLATDTQYF.

CDR3 region: CASSFRGQPNTEAFF. The V gene is TRBV11-2, the J gene TRBJ1-1; TCRdb lists TRBD1, though no DNA is available to test this call. The CDR3 covers 15 residues. Germline lookup yields CDR1 SGHAT and CDR2 FQNNGV.

V and J are TRBV6-6 and TRBJ1-6. Looked up from germline, CDR1 is MNHNY and CDR2 is SVGAGI (reference sequence). The CDR3 spans 18 residues. Here the CDR3 reads CASSYPPGELTFGSPLHF.

The V and J genes are TRBV19 and TRBJ2-5. The CDR3 contains 11 residues. Germline V gene data show CDR1 as LNHDA and CDR2 as SQIVND (reference sequence). The chain's CDR3 is CASSTPETQYF.

The chain joins TRBV29-1 to TRBJ2-2; TCRdb's assignment of TRBD1 cannot be checked, as there is no DNA. The CDR3 extends over 17 amino acids. CDR1 is SQVTM and CDR2 is ANQGSEA in the germline V gene. This CDR3 reads CSVRQPAGAWNTGELFF.